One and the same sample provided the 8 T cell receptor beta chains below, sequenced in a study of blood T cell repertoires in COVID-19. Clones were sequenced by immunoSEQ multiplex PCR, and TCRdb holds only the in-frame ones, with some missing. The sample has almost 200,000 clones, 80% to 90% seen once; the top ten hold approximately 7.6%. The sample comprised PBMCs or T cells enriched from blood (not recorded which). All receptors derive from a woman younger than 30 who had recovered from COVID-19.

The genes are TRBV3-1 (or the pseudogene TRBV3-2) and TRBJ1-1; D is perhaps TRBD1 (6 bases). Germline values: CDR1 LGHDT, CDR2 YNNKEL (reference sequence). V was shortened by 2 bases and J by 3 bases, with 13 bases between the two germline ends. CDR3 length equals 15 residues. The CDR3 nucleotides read TGTGCCAGCAGCCAAATGGGGGGGCAGGACACTGAAGCTTTCTTT. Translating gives CASSQMGGQDTEAFF.

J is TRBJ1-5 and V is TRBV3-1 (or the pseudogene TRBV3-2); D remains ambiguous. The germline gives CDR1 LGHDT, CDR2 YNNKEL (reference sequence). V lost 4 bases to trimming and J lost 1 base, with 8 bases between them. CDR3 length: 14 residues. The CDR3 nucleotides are TGTGCCAGCAGCCCCGGGGTCAGCAATCAGCCCCAGCATTTT. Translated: CASSPGVSNQPQHF.

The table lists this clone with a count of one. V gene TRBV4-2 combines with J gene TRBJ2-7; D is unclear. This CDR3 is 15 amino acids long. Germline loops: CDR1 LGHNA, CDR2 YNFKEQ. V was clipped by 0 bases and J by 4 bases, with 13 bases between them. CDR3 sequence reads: CASSQEWNSQYEQYF. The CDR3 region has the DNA TGTGCCAGCAGCCAAGAATGGAACAGCCAATACGAGCAGTACTTC.

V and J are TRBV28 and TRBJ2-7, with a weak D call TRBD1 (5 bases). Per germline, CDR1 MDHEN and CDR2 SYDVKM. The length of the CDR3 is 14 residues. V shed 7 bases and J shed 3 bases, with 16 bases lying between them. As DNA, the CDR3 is TGTGCCAGCACTCAAGGATCGCAGGGCTACGAGCAGTACTTC. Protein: CASTQGSQGYEQYF.

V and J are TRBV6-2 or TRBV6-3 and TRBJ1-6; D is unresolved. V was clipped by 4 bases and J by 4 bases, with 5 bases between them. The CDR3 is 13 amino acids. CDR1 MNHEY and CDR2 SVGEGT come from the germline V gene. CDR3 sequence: CASSLTYNSPLHF. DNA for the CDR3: TGTGCCAGCAGTTTGACTTATAATTCACCCCTCCACTTT.

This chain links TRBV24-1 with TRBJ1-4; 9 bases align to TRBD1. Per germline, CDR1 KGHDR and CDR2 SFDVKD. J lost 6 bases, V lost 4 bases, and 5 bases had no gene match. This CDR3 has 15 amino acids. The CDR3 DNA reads TGTGCCACCAGTGACTACCGGGACAGGGATGAAAAACTGTTTTTT. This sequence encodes CATSDYRDRDEKLFF.

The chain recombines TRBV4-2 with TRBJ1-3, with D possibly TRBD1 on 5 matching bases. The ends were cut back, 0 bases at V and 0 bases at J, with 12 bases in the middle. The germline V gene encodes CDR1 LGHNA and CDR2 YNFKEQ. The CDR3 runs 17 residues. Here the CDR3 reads CASSQEGPDHSGNTIYF. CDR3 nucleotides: TGTGCCAGCAGCCAAGAGGGGCCAGACCACTCTGGAAACACCATATATTTT.

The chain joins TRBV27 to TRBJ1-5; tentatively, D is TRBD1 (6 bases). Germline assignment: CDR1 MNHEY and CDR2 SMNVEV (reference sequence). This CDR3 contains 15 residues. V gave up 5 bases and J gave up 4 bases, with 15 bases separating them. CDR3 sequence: CASSPLDSPNQPQHF. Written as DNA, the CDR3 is TGTGCCAGCAGTCCGTTGGACAGTCCAAATCAGCCCCAGCATTTT.